This entry lists 18 T cell receptor beta chains sequenced from one sample in a study of beta chain features in type 1 diabetes. The whole isolated RNA underwent reverse transcription, so sequencing captured expressed TCRB transcripts. Assay: immunoSEQ multiplex PCR; the TCRdb copy retains only in-frame clones and omits some. This table has approximately 330,000 clones, approximately 9.9% appearing once. Sequencing input: naive CD4+ T cells from blood. The receptors derive from a woman in her 30s in good health.

The chain combines TRBV6-6 with TRBJ1-1, with D possibly TRBD1 on 5 matching bases. V gave up 5 bases and J gave up 5 bases, with 15 bases separating them. Germline V gene sequence: CDR1 MNHNY, CDR2 SVGAGI (reference sequence). The CDR3 is 14 amino acids. DNA for the CDR3: TGTGCCAGCAGTCAGGGTGGGGGGGATACTGAAGCTTTCTTT. It codes for CASSQGGGDTEAFF.

The CDR3 loop is CSAGAGYEQYF. The CDR3 DNA is TGCAGCGCAGGGGCAGGGTACGAGCAGTACTTC. The chain has TRBV29-1 and TRBJ2-7, with a tentative D call TRBD1 (6 bases). V gave up 7 bases and J gave up 4 bases, with 11 bases separating them. CDR3 size: 11 residues. Germline V CDR1 and CDR2: SQVTM, ANQGSEA.

The rearrangement uses TRBV19 and TRBJ2-4; TRBD2 agrees at 9 bases. V lost 7 bases, J lost 0 bases, and 4 bases stayed unmatched. CDR3 size: 15 residues. Germline assignment: CDR1 LNHDA and CDR2 SQIVND (reference sequence). In nucleotides, the CDR3 is TGTGCCAGTACCCTAGCGGGGCTAGCCAAAAACATTCAGTACTTC. It encodes CASTLAGLAKNIQYF.

This chain joins TRBV5-1 and TRBJ1-1; D gene uncertain. Trimming cost V 0 bases and J 1 base, with 10 bases left between them. In germline, CDR1 is SGHRS, CDR2 YFSETQ. This CDR3 region has 15 residues. CDR3: CASSLVSGTNTEAFF. CDR3 DNA sequence: TGCGCCAGCAGCTTGGTGTCGGGAACGAACACTGAAGCTTTCTTT.

This clone was seen a few times. The chain couples TRBV7-9 to TRBJ2-5; TRBD1 agrees at 7 bases. The ends lost 3 bases at V and 5 bases at J; junction bases unmatched: 9. Per germline, CDR1 SEHNR and CDR2 FQNEAQ (reference sequence). This CDR3 is built from 15 residues. The chain's CDR3 is CASSLEPGQYETQYF. The CDR3 region has the DNA TGTGCCAGCAGCTTGGAGCCGGGACAGTACGAGACCCAGTACTTC.

The chain has TRBV15 and TRBJ2-1; TRBD2 aligns across 7 bases. Trimming removed 3 bases from V and 8 bases from J; junction bases left unmatched: 7. This CDR3 contains 14 residues. CDR1 and CDR2 from the germline V gene are LNHNV and YYDKDF (reference sequence). The CDR3 is CATSRRDYWDEQFF. Written as DNA, the CDR3 is TGTGCCACCAGCAGGCGGGACTACTGGGATGAGCAGTTCTTC.

This clone occurred a few times. This chain joins TRBV9 and TRBJ2-7; D uncertain. CDR3 length: 15 residues. The V gene lost 4 bases and the J gene lost 3 bases, with 17 bases spanning the gap. Germline V gene lookup returns CDR1 SGDLS and CDR2 YYNGEE. The CDR3 region has the DNA TGTGCCAGCAGCCCCACGCTACGGGTGGGCTACGAGCAGTACTTC. It specifies CASSPTLRVGYEQYF.

In this sample, this clone turned up a few times. The rearrangement links TRBV27 to TRBJ2-1; tentatively, D is TRBD2 (5 bases). CDR1 is MNHEY and CDR2 is SMNVEV in the germline V gene (reference sequence). This CDR3 is built from 11 residues. Trimming left V 3 bases short and J 8 bases short, with 5 bases between. CDR3 region: CASSLGDEQFF. For the CDR3, the DNA is TGTGCCAGCAGTTTGGGAGATGAGCAGTTCTTC.

The CDR3: CASSFREGYQPQHF. The CDR3 DNA sequence: TGTGCCAGCAGCTTCAGGGAAGGGTATCAGCCCCAGCATTTT. The gene calls are TRBV6-5 and TRBJ1-5; D might be TRBD1 (5 bases). The V end was cut by 6 bases, the J end by 5 bases, with 14 bases between. CDR1 is MNHEY and CDR2 is SVGAGI in the germline V gene. CDR3 size: 14 residues.

This chain joins TRBV30 and TRBJ2-1, with D perhaps matching TRBD2 (6 bases). CDR3 size: 16 residues. Germline V gives CDR1 GTSNPN, CDR2 SVGIG (reference sequence). Deletions cut 3 bases from V and 0 bases from J, with 15 bases between. CDR3 nucleotides: TGTGCCTGGAGCCCTAGCGTGCTACGCTCCTACAATGAGCAGTTCTTC. This translates into CAWSPSVLRSYNEQFF.

This sequence joins TRBV28 and TRBJ1-2; D possibly corresponds to TRBD1 (5 bases). The CDR3 has 13 residues. V dropped 5 bases and J dropped 4 bases, with 11 bases sitting between them. From germline, CDR1 is MDHEN and CDR2 SYDVKM. This chain's CDR3 is CASSMGGVYGYTF. The CDR3 nucleotides are TGTGCCAGCAGTATGGGGGGAGTCTATGGCTACACCTTC.

The chain employs TRBV27 and TRBJ2-1, with D perhaps matching TRBD1 (6 bases). The CDR3 length is 14 residues. V was pared by 4 bases and J by 8 bases, with 15 bases between. The germline V gene encodes CDR1 MNHEY and CDR2 SMNVEV (reference sequence). CDR3 sequence (DNA): TGTGCCAGCAGTTCCCACCAGGGGCGGGATGAGCAGTTCTTC. Its translation is CASSSHQGRDEQFF.

This chain links TRBV4-2 with TRBJ2-3; 7 bases agree with TRBD2. J was trimmed by 6 bases and V by 0 bases; bases with no gene match: 6. CDR1 and CDR2 from the germline V gene are LGHNA and YNFKEQ. The CDR3 contains 15 residues. For the CDR3, the DNA is TGTGCCAGCAGCCAAGATCGGCGGGAGTGGGATACGCAGTATTTT. It encodes CASSQDRREWDTQYF.

This clone was detected a few times. V is TRBV29-1 and J is TRBJ1-1; no clear D gene. The V end lost 7 bases, the J end lost 3 bases, and 12 bases lay between the germline ends. The CDR3 loop spans 12 amino acids. Germline lookup yields CDR1 SQVTM and CDR2 ANQGSEA. The CDR3 nucleotides read TGCAGCGGGAGACCCTTGGACACTGAAGCTTTCTTT. Encoded protein: CSGRPLDTEAFF.

This clone was observed a handful of times. The rearrangement links TRBV7-9 to TRBJ1-1; no clear D gene. V lost 1 base, J lost 5 bases, and 14 bases lay in between. There are 15 residues in the CDR3. The V gene's germline CDR1 is SEHNR and CDR2 FQNEAQ (reference sequence). Here the CDR3 DNA reads TGTGCCAGCAGCTTAGTCCGCGGGCTAGAAACTGAAGCTTTCTTT. Protein product: CASSLVRGLETEAFF.

The chain is built from TRBV5-1 and TRBJ2-5; TRBD1 aligns across 10 bases. Unmatched junction bases numbered 4, after V lost 0 bases and J lost 5 bases. Germline assignment: CDR1 SGHRS and CDR2 YFSETQ. The length of the CDR3 is 15 residues. The CDR3 DNA follows: TGCGCCAGCAGCTTGGGGACAGGGGGTCCTGAGACCCAGTACTTC. Encoded protein: CASSLGTGGPETQYF. Drawing the rest from reference TRBV5-1 and TRBJ2-5, the complete variable domain is KAGVTQTPRYLIKTRGQQVTLSCSPISGHRSVSWYQQTPGQGLQFLFEYFSETQRNKGNFPGRFSGRQFSNSRSEMNVSTLELGDSALYLCASSLGTGGPETQYFGPGTRLLVL.

This clone was found a few times. V usage is TRBV5-1 and J usage is TRBJ1-1; D is ambiguous. Trimming left V 4 bases short and J 1 base short, with 11 bases between. The CDR3 extends over 14 amino acids. Germline V gives CDR1 SGHRS, CDR2 YFSETQ. For the CDR3, the DNA is TGCGCCAGCAGCCCCGTGTCGAGGAACACTGAAGCTTTCTTT. It codes for CASSPVSRNTEAFF.

This clone was counted only a few times. V is TRBV27 and J is TRBJ2-7; D uncertain. CDR1 is MNHEY, CDR2 SMNVEV, per germline (reference sequence). This CDR3 has 12 amino acids. V was shortened by 4 bases and J by 0 bases, with 4 bases between the two germline ends. The CDR3 loop reads CASSSFSYEQYF. CDR3 nucleotide sequence: TGTGCCAGCAGTTCCTTCTCCTACGAGCAGTACTTC.